This passage covers 29 T cell receptor beta chains from one sample sequenced in a study of T cells after yellow fever vaccination. In TCRdb, the 5' RACE reads were re-called with MiXCR into one record per CDR3 protein. The repertoire holds around 310,000 distinct CDR3 sequences, with 3.6% as singletons. Sequencing was performed on PBMCs, taken on the day of the yellow fever booster vaccination. The receptors come from a man aged 18-30 years who received the YFV17D yellow fever vaccine.

This chain links TRBV7-8 with TRBJ2-7; 8 bases agree with TRBD1. The CDR3 loop spans 15 amino acids. Germline V gene sequence: CDR1 SGHVS, CDR2 FQNEAQ. V gave up 4 bases and J gave up 2 bases; unmatched junction bases: 7. Here the CDR3 reads CASSSARQGTYEQYF. CDR3 nucleotides: TGTGCCAGCAGCTCTGCACGACAGGGGACCTACGAGCAGTACTTC.

There are a few counts of this clonotype. This chain links TRBV27 with TRBJ2-1, with D tentatively TRBD2 (5 bases). The CDR3 runs to 15 residues. Germline lookup yields CDR1 MNHEY and CDR2 SMNVEV (reference sequence). Trimming took 5 bases from V and 3 from J, leaving 14 bases between them. This chain's CDR3 is CASSLSDDYYNEQFF. The CDR3 DNA is TGTGCCAGCAGTCTGTCCGATGACTACTACAATGAGCAGTTCTTC.

This clonotype is medium-sized by share. The chain employs TRBV7-2 and TRBJ2-5; TRBD2 agrees at 12 bases. This CDR3 contains 15 residues. Germline V gene sequence: CDR1 SGHTA, CDR2 FQGNSA. V gave up 5 bases and J gave up 4 bases; unmatched junction bases: 5. The CDR3 spells CASSGKGLAGETQYF. The CDR3 nucleotides are TGTGCCAGCAGCGGGAAGGGACTAGCGGGAGAGACCCAGTACTTC. The whole variable domain, remainder taken from reference TRBV7-2 and TRBJ2-5, is GAGVSQSPSNKVTEKGKDVELRCDPISGHTALYWYRQSLGQGLEFLIYFQGNSAPDKSGLPSDRFSAERTGGSVSTLTIQRTQQEDSAVYLCASSGKGLAGETQYFGPGTRLLVL.

This clonotype was counted at least ten times. This rearrangement joins TRBV7-9 to TRBJ2-3; D is uncertain. CDR1 and CDR2 (germline): SEHNR, FQNEAQ (reference sequence). Trimming shortened V by 5 bases and J by 2 bases, and 8 bases separated the two germline ends. The CDR3 has 13 residues. The CDR3 DNA is TGTGCCAGCAGCCACGGCACCACAGATACGCAGTATTTT. This sequence encodes CASSHGTTDTQYF.

This clonotype was detected many times. V is TRBV25-1 and J is TRBJ2-5; the D gene is possibly TRBD2 (5 bases). Trimming took off 8 bases at V and 5 bases at J, with 9 bases between the two ends. Germline-derived CDR1 and CDR2 are MGHDK and SYGVNS. The CDR3 totals 11 residues. The CDR3, as DNA: TGTGCCAGCCGGTCGGGGGAGACCCAGTACTTC. Its protein is CASRSGETQYF.

V and J are TRBV18 and TRBJ2-3; TRBD1 aligns across 8 bases. Germline loops: CDR1 KGHSH, CDR2 LQKENI. The trim removed 3 bases at V and 3 bases at J, leaving 5 bases unmatched. The CDR3 consists of 15 residues. The CDR3 loop is CASSPGQGITDTQYF. The DNA for the CDR3 is TGTGCCAGCTCACCTGGACAGGGTATAACAGATACGCAGTATTTT.

Ten or more counts support this clonotype. The rearrangement uses TRBV5-6 and TRBJ2-2; possibly TRBD2 for D (6 bases). CDR1 is SGHDT and CDR2 is YYEEEE in the germline V gene. V shed 0 bases and J shed 4 bases, with 13 bases lying between them. The CDR3 covers 16 residues. CDR3 residues: CASSLATSSVTGELFF. CDR3 DNA: TGTGCCAGCAGCTTGGCGACTAGTAGTGTCACCGGGGAGCTGTTTTTT.

This clonotype was found many times. The chain has TRBV19 and TRBJ2-7, with D tentatively TRBD1 (6 bases). Germline V gene lookup returns CDR1 LNHDA and CDR2 SQIVND (reference sequence). V lost 9 bases and J lost 10, with 10 bases in between. The CDR3 contains 9 residues. The CDR3 region is CARGDKQYV. CDR3 in DNA: TGTGCCAGGGGGGACAAACAGTACGTC.

This clonotype was seen more than once but under ten times. The chain is built from TRBV7-9 and TRBJ1-1, with 9 bases aligning to TRBD1. CDR3 size: 17 residues. V was clipped by 3 bases and J by 1 base; unmatched bases: 9. Looked up from germline, CDR1 is SEHNR and CDR2 is FQNEAQ (reference sequence). The CDR3 sequence is CASSFPQGALRNTEAFF. The CDR3 DNA is TGTGCCAGCAGCTTTCCACAGGGGGCACTTAGGAACACTGAAGCTTTCTTT.

This clonotype was observed many times. The J gene is TRBJ2-7, the V gene TRBV7-2, with no clear D. Trimming shortened V by 3 bases and J by 0 bases, and 6 bases separated the two germline ends. This CDR3 spans 13 amino acids. The germline V gene has CDR1 SGHTA and CDR2 FQGNSA. The CDR3 protein is CASSLLGSYEQYF. CDR3 in DNA: TGTGCCAGCAGCTTGTTGGGCTCCTACGAGCAGTACTTC.

Only a few counts were recorded for this clonotype. This chain uses TRBV29-1 with TRBJ1-6; D ambiguous. V was trimmed by 4 bases and J by 8 bases, leaving 12 bases between them. Germline values: CDR1 SQVTM, CDR2 ANQGSEA. The length of the CDR3 is 13 residues. The DNA of the CDR3 is TGCAGCGTTGGTGCCAGCTCCGATTCACCCCTCCACTTT. Residues: CSVGASSDSPLHF.

The chain has TRBV20-1 and TRBJ2-1, with D perhaps matching TRBD2 (7 bases). CDR3 length equals 18 residues. Germline lookup yields CDR1 DFQATT and CDR2 SNEGSKA (reference sequence). V was clipped by 4 bases and J by 3 bases, with 25 bases between them. The CDR3 DNA reads as TGCAGTGCTATTACCATAGGGGGGGAGCGGGTAAACTACAATGAGCAGTTCTTC. It codes for CSAITIGGERVNYNEQFF.

The V gene is TRBV4-3, the J gene TRBJ2-1; D is undetermined. From germline, CDR1 is LGHNA and CDR2 YSLEER. The CDR3 sequence is 13 residues long. V was trimmed by 0 bases and J by 10 bases, leaving 10 bases between them. Written as DNA, the CDR3 is TGCGCCAGCAGCCAAGATAGTGGGGTCGAGCAGTTCTTC. The encoded protein is CASSQDSGVEQFF.

This clonotype has a count of ten or more. The chain links TRBV2 to TRBJ2-7, with 12 bases fitting TRBD1. V lost 2 bases to trimming and J lost 2 bases; unmatched junction nucleotides: 4. Germline CDR1 SNHLY, CDR2 FYNNEI. This CDR3 is 16 amino acids long. The CDR3 protein is CASSELGTGGTYEQYF. CDR3 nucleotide sequence: TGTGCCAGCAGTGAACTAGGGACAGGGGGCACCTACGAGCAGTACTTC. Based on the CDR3 plus reference TRBV2 and TRBJ2-7, the full variable domain is EPEVTQTPSHQVTQMGQEVILRCVPISNHLYFYWYRQILGQKVEFLVSFYNNEISEKSEIFDDQFSVERPDGSNFTLKIRSTKLEDSAMYFCASSELGTGGTYEQYFGPGTRLTVT.

The table lists this clonotype with a few counts. The chain is built from TRBV6-2 or TRBV6-3 and TRBJ2-3; tentative D call: TRBD1 (6 bases). The CDR3 extends over 13 amino acids. Per the germline V gene, CDR1 is MNHEY and CDR2 is SVGEGT. V was cut by 9 bases and J by 4 bases, with 14 bases left in between. DNA of the CDR3: TGTGCCAGTTCCCAGGGGCGCCCAGATACGCAGTATTTT. This translates into CASSQGRPDTQYF.

This clonotype appeared many times. This chain links TRBV20-1 with TRBJ2-7, with 8 bases aligning to TRBD2. Germline V gives CDR1 DFQATT, CDR2 SNEGSKA (reference sequence). Trimming removed 2 bases from V and 4 bases from J; junction bases left unmatched: 1. CDR3 length: 12 amino acids. CDR3 sequence (DNA): TGCAGTGCTAGAATAGCGGGATACGAGCAGTACGTC. The encoded protein is CSARIAGYEQYV.

This clonotype was detected ten times or more. V is TRBV5-1 and J is TRBJ1-1; D is possibly TRBD1 (5 bases). CDR1 and CDR2 (germline): SGHRS, YFSETQ. V was trimmed by 0 bases and J by 6 bases, leaving 9 bases between them. This CDR3 is 13 amino acids long. The CDR3, as DNA: TGCGCCAGCAGCTTGGGGAGAGGGGCTGAAGCTTTCTTT. This translates into CASSLGRGAEAFF.

This clonotype showed up just a few times. This chain links TRBV9 with TRBJ2-2; D may be TRBD2 (6 bases). Per germline, CDR1 SGDLS and CDR2 YYNGEE. The V end lost 0 bases, the J end lost 5 bases, and 11 bases lay between the germline ends. This CDR3 contains 15 residues. Here the CDR3 DNA reads TGTGCCAGCAGCGTAGACGGAGGGGAAACCGGGGAGCTGTTTTTT. Its protein product is CASSVDGGETGELFF.

At least ten counts were recorded for this clonotype. V is TRBV7-2 and J is TRBJ2-1; 8 bases match TRBD1. This CDR3 has 15 amino acids. Germline V gives CDR1 SGHTA, CDR2 FQGNSA. V was pared by 5 bases and J by 3 bases, with 6 bases of the junction left unmatched. The CDR3 loop reads CASSAAGTGYNEQFF. In DNA form, the CDR3 reads TGTGCCAGCAGCGCGGCCGGGACAGGCTACAATGAGCAGTTCTTC.

In this sample, this clonotype turned up many times. The chain employs TRBV7-2 and TRBJ1-2, with TRBD1 matching 8 bases. CDR1 is SGHTA, CDR2 FQGNSA, per germline. The CDR3 has 16 amino acids. V shed 5 bases, J shed 2 bases, and the junction held 10 bases outside the gene matches. The CDR3 DNA reads as TGTGCCAGCAGCCGCACCGGGACAGGAGTCAACTATGGCTACACCTTC. Translating it yields CASSRTGTGVNYGYTF.

In this sample, this clonotype turned up many times. This rearrangement joins TRBV7-2 to TRBJ2-1, with D perhaps matching TRBD2 (6 bases). Germline V lookup: CDR1 SGHTA, CDR2 FQGNSA. The CDR3 is 14 amino acids. The V and J ends lost 4 bases and 9 bases respectively, with 16 bases between them. The CDR3 DNA reads as TGTGCCAGCAGCTCCGGACTAATGACGGGTGAGCAGTTCTTC. Protein product: CASSSGLMTGEQFF.

This clonotype has a handful of counts. The J gene is TRBJ2-7, the V gene TRBV20-1; D gene ambiguous. The ends were cut back, 4 bases at V and 3 bases at J, with 7 bases in the middle. CDR3 length: 11 residues. In germline, CDR1 is DFQATT, CDR2 SNEGSKA (reference sequence). CDR3 in amino acids: CSAKNLYEQYV. CDR3 nucleotide sequence: TGCAGTGCTAAAAACCTCTACGAGCAGTACGTC.

In this sample, this clonotype turned up a few times. The chain uses TRBV7-9 and TRBJ1-4; maybe TRBD1 (6 bases). The V end lost 5 bases, the J end lost 0 bases, and 10 bases lay between the germline ends. Germline assignment: CDR1 SEHNR and CDR2 FQNEAQ (reference sequence). This CDR3 has 15 residues. The CDR3 loop reads CASSQGQTTNEKLFF. Written as DNA, the CDR3 is TGTGCCAGCAGCCAAGGACAGACAACTAATGAAAAACTGTTTTTT.

Ten or more counts support this clonotype. CDR3 residues: CASSRRGLAGGSRQYF. The CDR3 nucleotides read TGTGCCAGCAGCCGCCGCGGCCTAGCGGGGGGGTCTCGGCAGTACTTC. The rearrangement links TRBV7-2 to TRBJ2-7, with 12 bases identical to TRBD2. The CDR3 runs to 16 residues. Per germline, CDR1 SGHTA and CDR2 FQGNSA. J gave up 9 bases and V 5 bases, and 14 bases lay outside the gene matches.

This clonotype has a handful of counts. This chain connects TRBV29-1 to TRBJ1-4; D not resolved. The germline V and J ends were trimmed by 6 bases and 6 bases, with 11 bases remaining between them. The CDR3 sequence is 12 residues long. Germline loops: CDR1 SQVTM, CDR2 ANQGSEA. The CDR3 protein is CSVCSTDEKLFF. In nucleotides, the CDR3 is TGCAGCGTCTGTTCGACGGATGAAAAACTGTTTTTT.

In its sample, this clonotype was seen a few times. CDR3 in DNA: TGTGCCAGCAGCTTAGCTCGGAGGGATTTCCATGGCTACACCTTC. Translation gives CASSLARRDFHGYTF. The rearrangement uses TRBV7-2 and TRBJ1-2; no firm D call. V dropped 0 bases and J dropped 6 bases, with 14 bases sitting between them. This CDR3 is built from 15 residues. The germline CDR1 and CDR2 sequences are SGHTA and FQGNSA. The full variable domain, its missing parts supplied by reference TRBV7-2 and TRBJ1-2, is GAGVSQSPSNKVTEKGKDVELRCDPISGHTALYWYRQSLGQGLEFLIYFQGNSAPDKSGLPSDRFSAERTGGSVSTLTIQRTQQEDSAVYLCASSLARRDFHGYTFGSGTRLTVV.

There are a few counts of this clonotype. The V and J genes are TRBV7-9 and TRBJ2-6; D ambiguous. V was pared by 1 base and J by 0 bases, with 13 bases between. In germline, CDR1 is SEHNR, CDR2 FQNEAQ (reference sequence). CDR3 length: 18 residues. CDR3 nucleotide sequence: TGTGCCAGCAGCTTAGGGGTTGGACCGACCTCTGGGGCCAACGTCCTGACTTTC. This sequence encodes CASSLGVGPTSGANVLTF.

This clonotype was found a few times. J is TRBJ2-2 and V is TRBV7-2; 8 bases are shared with TRBD1. CDR1 SGHTA and CDR2 FQGNSA come from the germline V gene. The length of the CDR3 is 19 residues. The ends lost 2 bases at V and 5 bases at J; junction bases unmatched: 16. This CDR3 is CASSLLVRGPPGTTGELFF. CDR3 nucleotide sequence: TGTGCCAGCAGCTTATTGGTCAGGGGGCCCCCCGGAACGACCGGGGAGCTGTTTTTT.

This clonotype has a count of ten or more. V usage is TRBV6-1 and J usage is TRBJ2-3; 7 bases match TRBD2. The CDR3 has 13 residues. Per germline, CDR1 MNHNS and CDR2 SASEGT. J was trimmed by 0 bases and V by 8 bases; bases with no gene match: 2. CDR3 nucleotides: TGTGCCAGCGGACTAGTTAGCACAGATACGCAGTATTTT. Amino acids: CASGLVSTDTQYF.